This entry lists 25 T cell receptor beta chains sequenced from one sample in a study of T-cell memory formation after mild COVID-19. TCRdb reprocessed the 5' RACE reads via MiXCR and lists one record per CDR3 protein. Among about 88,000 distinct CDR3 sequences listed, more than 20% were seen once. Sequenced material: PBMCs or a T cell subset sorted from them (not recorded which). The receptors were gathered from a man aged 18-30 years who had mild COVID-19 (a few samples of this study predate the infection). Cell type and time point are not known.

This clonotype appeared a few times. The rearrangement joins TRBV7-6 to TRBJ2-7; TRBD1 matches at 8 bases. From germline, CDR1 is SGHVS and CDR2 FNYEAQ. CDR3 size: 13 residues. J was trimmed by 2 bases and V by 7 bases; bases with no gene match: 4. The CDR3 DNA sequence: TGTGCCAGCACTGGACAGGGTACCTACGAGCAGTACTTC. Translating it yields CASTGQGTYEQYF.

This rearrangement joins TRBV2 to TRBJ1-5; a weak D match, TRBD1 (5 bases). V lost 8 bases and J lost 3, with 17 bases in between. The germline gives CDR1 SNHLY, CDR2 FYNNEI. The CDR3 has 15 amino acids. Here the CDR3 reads CASGETTGLNQPQHF. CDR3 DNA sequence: TGTGCCAGCGGGGAGACTACAGGACTCAATCAGCCCCAGCATTTT.

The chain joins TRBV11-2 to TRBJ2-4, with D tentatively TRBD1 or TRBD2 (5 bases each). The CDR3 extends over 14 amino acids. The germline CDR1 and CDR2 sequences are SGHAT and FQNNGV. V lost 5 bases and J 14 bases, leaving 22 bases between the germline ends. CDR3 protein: CASSPLRGTPGEYF. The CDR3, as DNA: TGTGCCAGCAGCCCCCTTAGAGGGACCCCCGGGGAGTACTTC.

The CDR3, as DNA: TGTGCCAGCAGCCAAGAAACCAGCGGGGGGTCGGATACGCAGTATTTT. Encoded protein: CASSQETSGGSDTQYF. J is TRBJ2-3 and V is TRBV3-1; TRBD2 matches at 9 bases. CDR1 LGHDT and CDR2 YNNKEL come from the germline V gene (reference sequence). This CDR3 region has 16 residues. Germline trimming cut 0 bases from V and 6 bases from J; bases unmatched to any gene: 7.

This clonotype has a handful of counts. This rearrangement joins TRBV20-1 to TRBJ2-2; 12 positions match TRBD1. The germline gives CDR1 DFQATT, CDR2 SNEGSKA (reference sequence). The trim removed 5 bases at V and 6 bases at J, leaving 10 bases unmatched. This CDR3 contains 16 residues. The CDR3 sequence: CSAFPGQGAQSGELFF. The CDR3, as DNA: TGCAGTGCTTTTCCGGGACAGGGGGCGCAATCCGGGGAGCTGTTTTTT.

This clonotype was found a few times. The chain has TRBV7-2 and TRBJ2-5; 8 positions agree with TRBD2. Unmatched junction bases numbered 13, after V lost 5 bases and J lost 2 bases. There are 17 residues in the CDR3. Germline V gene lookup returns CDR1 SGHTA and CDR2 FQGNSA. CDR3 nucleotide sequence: TGTGCCAGCAGCCTACCGTTTTGGACTAGCCAGCAAGAGACCCAGTACTTC. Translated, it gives CASSLPFWTSQQETQYF.

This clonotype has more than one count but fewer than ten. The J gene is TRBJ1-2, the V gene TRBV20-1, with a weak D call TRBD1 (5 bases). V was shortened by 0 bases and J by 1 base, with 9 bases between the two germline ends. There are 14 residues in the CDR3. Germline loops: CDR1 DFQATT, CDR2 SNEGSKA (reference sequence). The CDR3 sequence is CSARDFQGNYGYTF. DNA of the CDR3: TGCAGTGCTAGAGACTTTCAGGGTAACTATGGCTACACCTTC.

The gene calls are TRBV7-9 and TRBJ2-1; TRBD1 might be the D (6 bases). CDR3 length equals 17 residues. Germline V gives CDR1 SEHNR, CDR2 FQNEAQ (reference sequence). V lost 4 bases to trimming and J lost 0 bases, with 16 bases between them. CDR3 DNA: TGTGCCAGCAGCTCAACCCGGACAGTGAGCTCCTACAATGAGCAGTTCTTC. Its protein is CASSSTRTVSSYNEQFF.

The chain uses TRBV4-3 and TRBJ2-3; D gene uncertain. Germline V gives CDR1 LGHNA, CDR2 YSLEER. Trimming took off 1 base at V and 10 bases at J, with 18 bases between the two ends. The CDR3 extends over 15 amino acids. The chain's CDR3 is CASSQATAPQFPQYF. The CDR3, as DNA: TGCGCCAGCAGCCAAGCGACCGCGCCTCAGTTCCCGCAGTATTTT.

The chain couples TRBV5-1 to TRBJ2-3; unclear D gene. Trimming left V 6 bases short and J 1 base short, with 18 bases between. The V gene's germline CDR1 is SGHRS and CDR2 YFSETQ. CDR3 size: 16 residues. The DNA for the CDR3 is TGCGCCAGCACGGATCCCTTGCGAAGCCGCACAGATACGCAGTATTTT. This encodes CASTDPLRSRTDTQYF.

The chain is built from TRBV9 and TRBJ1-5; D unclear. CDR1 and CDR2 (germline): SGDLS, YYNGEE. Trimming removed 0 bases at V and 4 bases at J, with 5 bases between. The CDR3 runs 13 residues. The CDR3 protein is CASSVGQNQPQHF. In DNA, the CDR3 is TGTGCCAGCAGCGTAGGTCAGAATCAGCCCCAGCATTTT.

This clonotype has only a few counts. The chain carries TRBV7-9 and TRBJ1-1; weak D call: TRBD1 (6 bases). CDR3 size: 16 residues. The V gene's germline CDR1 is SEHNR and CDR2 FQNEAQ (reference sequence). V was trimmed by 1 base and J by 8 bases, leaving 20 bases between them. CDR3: CASSLVGAWTVSEAFF. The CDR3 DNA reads TGTGCCAGCAGCTTAGTGGGCGCCTGGACAGTAAGCGAAGCTTTCTTT.

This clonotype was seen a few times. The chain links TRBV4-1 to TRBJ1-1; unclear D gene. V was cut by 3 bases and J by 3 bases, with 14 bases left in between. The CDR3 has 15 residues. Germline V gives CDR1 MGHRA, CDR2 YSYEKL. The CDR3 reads CASSQTVGVDTEAFF. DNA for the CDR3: TGCGCCAGCAGCCAGACGGTCGGGGTGGACACTGAAGCTTTCTTT.

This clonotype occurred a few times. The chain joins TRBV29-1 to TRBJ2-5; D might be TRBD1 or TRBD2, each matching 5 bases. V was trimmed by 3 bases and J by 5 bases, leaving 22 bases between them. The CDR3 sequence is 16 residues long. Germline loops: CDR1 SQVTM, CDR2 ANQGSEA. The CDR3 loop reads CSVDALPGAEGETQYF. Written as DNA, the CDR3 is TGCAGCGTTGATGCTCTCCCTGGGGCAGAGGGGGAGACCCAGTACTTC.

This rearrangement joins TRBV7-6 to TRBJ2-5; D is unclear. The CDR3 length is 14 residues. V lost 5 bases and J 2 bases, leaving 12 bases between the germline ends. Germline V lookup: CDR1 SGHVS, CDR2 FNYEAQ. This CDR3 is CASSPFDKQETQYF. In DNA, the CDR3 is TGTGCCAGCAGCCCCTTCGATAAGCAAGAGACCCAGTACTTC.

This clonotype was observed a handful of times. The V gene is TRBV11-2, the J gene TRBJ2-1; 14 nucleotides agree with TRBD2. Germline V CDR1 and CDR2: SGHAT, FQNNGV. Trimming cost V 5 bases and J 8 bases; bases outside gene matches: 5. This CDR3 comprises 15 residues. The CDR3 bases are TGTGCCAGCAGCGAAGGGACTAGCGGGGGCGATGAGCAGTTCTTC. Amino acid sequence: CASSEGTSGGDEQFF.

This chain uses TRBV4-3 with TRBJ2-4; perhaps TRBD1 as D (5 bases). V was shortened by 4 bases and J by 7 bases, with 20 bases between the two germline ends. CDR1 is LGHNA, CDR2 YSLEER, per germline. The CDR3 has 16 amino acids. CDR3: CASSPLLDTVRNIQYF. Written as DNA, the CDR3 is TGCGCCAGCAGCCCTCTTCTGGACACGGTTCGGAACATTCAGTACTTC.

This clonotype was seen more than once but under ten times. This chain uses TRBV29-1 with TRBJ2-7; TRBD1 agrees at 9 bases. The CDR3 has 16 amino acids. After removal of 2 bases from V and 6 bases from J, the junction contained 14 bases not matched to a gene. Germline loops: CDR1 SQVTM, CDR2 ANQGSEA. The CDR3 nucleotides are TGCAGCGTTGAAACGTTTGCGGGGGACAGGGTCAGCGAGCAGTACTTC. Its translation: CSVETFAGDRVSEQYF.

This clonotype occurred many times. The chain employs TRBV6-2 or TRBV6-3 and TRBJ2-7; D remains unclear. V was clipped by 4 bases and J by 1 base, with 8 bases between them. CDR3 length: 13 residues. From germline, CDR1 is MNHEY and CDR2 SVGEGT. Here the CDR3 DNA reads TGTGCCAGCAGTTCCCCTTGGTCCTACGAGCAGTACTTC. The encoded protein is CASSSPWSYEQYF.

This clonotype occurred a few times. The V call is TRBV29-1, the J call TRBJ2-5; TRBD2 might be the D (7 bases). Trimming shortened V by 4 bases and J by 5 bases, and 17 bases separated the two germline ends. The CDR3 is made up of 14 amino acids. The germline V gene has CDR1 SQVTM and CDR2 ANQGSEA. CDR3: CSVVRRGAGETQYF. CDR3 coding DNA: TGCAGCGTTGTACGACGGGGGGCGGGGGAGACCCAGTACTTC.

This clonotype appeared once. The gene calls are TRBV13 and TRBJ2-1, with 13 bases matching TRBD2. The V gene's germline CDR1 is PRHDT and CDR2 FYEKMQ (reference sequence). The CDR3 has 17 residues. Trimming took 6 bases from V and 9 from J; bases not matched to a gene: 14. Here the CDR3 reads CASRAETSGGPRGEQFF. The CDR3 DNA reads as TGTGCCAGCAGAGCAGAGACTAGCGGGGGGCCCCGGGGTGAGCAGTTCTTC.

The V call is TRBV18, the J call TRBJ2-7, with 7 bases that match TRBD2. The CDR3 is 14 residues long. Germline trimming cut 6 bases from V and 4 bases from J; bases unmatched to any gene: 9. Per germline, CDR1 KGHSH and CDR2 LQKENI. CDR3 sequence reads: CASSKGSGVYEQYF. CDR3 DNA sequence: TGTGCCAGCTCGAAGGGGAGCGGGGTATACGAGCAGTACTTC.

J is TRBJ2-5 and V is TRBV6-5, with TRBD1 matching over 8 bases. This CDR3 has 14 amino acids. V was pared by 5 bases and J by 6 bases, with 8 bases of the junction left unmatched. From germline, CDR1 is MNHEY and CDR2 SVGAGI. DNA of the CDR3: TGTGCCAGCAGTACGACAGGGGCTTTGAAGACCCAGTACTTC. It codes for CASSTTGALKTQYF.

In DNA, the CDR3 is TGCAGTGCTACAAGGGGGATTAACACTGAAGCTTTCTTT. It yields the protein CSATRGINTEAFF. The chain is built from TRBV20-1 and TRBJ1-1; perhaps TRBD1 as D (6 bases). CDR3 length: 13 residues. The germline V gene encodes CDR1 DFQATT and CDR2 SNEGSKA (reference sequence). Trimming took off 4 bases at V and 2 bases at J, with 11 bases between the two ends.

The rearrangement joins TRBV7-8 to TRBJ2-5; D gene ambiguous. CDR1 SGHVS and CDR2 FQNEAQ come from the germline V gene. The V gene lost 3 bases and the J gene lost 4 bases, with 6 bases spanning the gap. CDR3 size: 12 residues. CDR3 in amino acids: CASSFAAETQYF. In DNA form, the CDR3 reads TGTGCCAGCAGCTTCGCCGCAGAGACCCAGTACTTC.